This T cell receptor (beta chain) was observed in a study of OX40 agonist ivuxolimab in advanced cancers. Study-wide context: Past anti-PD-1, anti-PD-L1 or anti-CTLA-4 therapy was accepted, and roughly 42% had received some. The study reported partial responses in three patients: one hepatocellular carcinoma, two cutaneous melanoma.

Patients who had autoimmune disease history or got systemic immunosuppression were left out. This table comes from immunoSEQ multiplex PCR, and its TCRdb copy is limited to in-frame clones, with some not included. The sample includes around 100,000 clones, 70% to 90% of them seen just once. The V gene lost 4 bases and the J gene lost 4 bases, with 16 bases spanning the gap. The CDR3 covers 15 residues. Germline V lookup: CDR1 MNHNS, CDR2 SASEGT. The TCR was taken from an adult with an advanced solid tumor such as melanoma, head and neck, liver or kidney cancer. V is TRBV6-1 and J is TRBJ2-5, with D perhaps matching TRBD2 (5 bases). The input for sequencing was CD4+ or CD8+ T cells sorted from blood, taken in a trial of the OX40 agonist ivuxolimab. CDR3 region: CASSVGGGFRETQYF. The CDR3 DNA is TGTGCCAGCAGTGTTGGCGGAGGATTTCGAGAGACCCAGTACTTC.